This T cell receptor (beta chain) was identified in a study of blood T cells in healthy people across ages. About the research overall: Using template switching, researchers captured about one barcoded beta molecule for each two T cells.

Per-sample yields of isolated PBMCs were at least 6 million. With each sample, at least 5 micrograms of total RNA were extracted. The authors ran a second PCR of 7 to 11 cycles using a sample-barcoded 5' primer and a J-beta primer mix. Paired-end reads containing CDR3 totaled no fewer than 3 million for each sample. TCRdb passed the 5' RACE reads through MiXCR, listing each CDR3 protein once. This repertoire shows about 1 million distinct CDR3 sequences, more than 40% found once; its top ten account for 18%. From germline, CDR1 is LGHDT and CDR2 YNNKEL (reference sequence). V gave up 1 base and J gave up 11 bases, with 8 bases separating them. The CDR3 covers 11 residues.

The chain employs TRBV3-1 and TRBJ2-5; D gene uncertain. This clonotype was sampled from a woman aged 55 to 70 in good health. Sequencing used blood. In nucleotides, the CDR3 is TGTGCCAGCAGCCAAGGTCTTGGGCAGTACTTC. Protein sequence: CASSQGLGQYF.